The rows below give T cell receptor beta chains drawn from one sample of a study of OX40 agonist ivuxolimab in advanced cancers. The data were produced by immunoSEQ multiplex PCR, yet TCRdb's version contains in-frame clones alone and is incomplete. The sample carries over 75,000 clones, more than 70% recorded once. Sequencing used CD4+ or CD8+ T cells sorted from blood, obtained in a trial of the OX40 agonist ivuxolimab. Source of these receptors: an adult with an advanced solid tumor such as melanoma, head and neck, liver or kidney cancer. CDR3s include the opening cysteine and the closing phenylalanine or tryptophan. D genes are given only for firm matches. Clone sizes are given selectively: once, few, many, or a class where the clone is expanded.

size,D,V,CDR3
once,.,TRBV15,CATSRDLSGGNEKLFF
.,TRBD2,TRBV2,CASRDTLGGSVYEQYF
.,TRBD1,TRBV18,CASSFRRTGRSSSGNTIYF
.,.,TRBV11-3,CASSLGPALGEQFF
.,.,TRBV19,CASSTDGATEAFF
.,.,TRBV7-2,CASSLGLHNEQFF
once,.,TRBV11-2,CASSLGKVSTGEKLFF
.,.,TRBV28,CASSSRRTKAFF
.,.,TRBV27,CARPPSRPLIYEQYF
.,.,TRBV5-8,CASSWGVNEQFF
.,.,TRBV19,CASSTTEPGRLGNTIYF
.,.,TRBV7-2,CASSLTGTSNYGYTF
.,.,TRBV30,CAWSDRVRTGELFF
.,TRBD2,TRBV19,CASSTQTSGSPDTQYF
.,.,TRBV19,CASSYRRAPNQPQHF
.,TRBD1,TRBV2,CASRDTGAKNEKLFF
.,.,TRBV11-2,CASSLEGGGAQTQYF
.,.,TRBV11-3,CASSFDLGSYNEQFF
.,.,TRBV5-1,CASSRDSNTGELFF
.,TRBD1,TRBV9,CASSVGTGGNQPQHF
.,.,TRBV5-1,CASSRSGVDTGELFF
once,.,TRBV4-1,CASSQDTGAAFYEQYF
.,.,TRBV15,CATSDLGEASDTQYF
.,.,TRBV11-2,CASSPLKGSGETQYF
.,.,TRBV4-1,CASSQEWGSHEQYF
.,.,TRBV25-1,CASSEFRGTGELFF
.,.,TRBV18,CASSPQNYEQYF
.,TRBD2,TRBV7-8,CASSARTSGRAQTYTGELFF
few,TRBD2,TRBV29-1,CSVAGLAGGPGGYNEQFF
.,TRBD1,TRBV5-8,CASSKPGQLSQPQHF
.,TRBD2,TRBV7-9,CASSPGLAGTGETQYF
.,TRBD1,TRBV5-6,CASSSGTVRYGYTF
.,.,TRBV1,CTSSQDQGGGYSNQPQHF
.,TRBD2,TRBV5-1,CASSVEGLAGEKTQYF
.,.,TRBV28,CASSTAATQGYGYTF
once,.,TRBV7-2,CASSKLQGNTEAFF
.,.,TRBV2,CASSAEQDPSTDTQYF
.,.,TRBV6-6,CASSSLSNYGYTF
.,.,TRBV7-6,CASSLAGGRTDTQYF
once,.,TRBV6-1,CASTSAYEQYF
few,TRBD2,TRBV7-2,CASSRSGRAVDTQYF
.,TRBD1,TRBV7-2,CASSSETGLTEAFF
.,.,TRBV9,CASGSQETQYF
once,.,TRBV6-5,CASSYRRLREEKLFF
.,.,TRBV9,CASSVGGRNNEKLFF